This T cell receptor (beta chain) was recovered during a study of blood T cell repertoires in COVID-19. This CDR3 is built from 17 residues. J was trimmed by 7 bases and V by 2 bases; bases with no gene match: 16. CDR1 is ENHRY and CDR2 is SYGVKD in the germline V gene. A few counts support this clone. TCRdb's copy holds only in-frame clones and misses some; the assay was immunoSEQ multiplex PCR. The table lists 200,000 to 250,000 clones, 87% of them singletons, with just over 2.5% in the top ten. Sequenced material: PBMCs or T cells enriched from blood (not recorded which). This sequence joins TRBV10-3 and TRBJ1-1; TRBD1 agrees at 7 bases. This receptor was obtained from a woman younger than 45 with acute COVID-19. In DNA form, the CDR3 reads TGTGCCATCAGTGAGCCCCTAACAGGGGCCGGGCGCTATGAAGCTTTCTTT. Translation: CAISEPLTGAGRYEAFF.